This T cell receptor beta chain was recovered during a study of blood T cell repertoires in COVID-19. Adults between about 18 and 89 years of age took part from 20 to 25 US areas. Researchers sorted participants into cohorts using their self-reported clinical history. As processed by the authors: How many nucleated cells were present was estimated from reference gene primer amplification. Generated by immunoSEQ multiplex PCR, the TCRdb table keeps only in-frame clones and is missing some. The DNA was the basis for D and trimming; V, J and clone size are from that table. The data show some 300,000 clones, with 85% to 90% seen just once and more than 9% held by the top ten. Germline CDR1 is MNHEY and CDR2 is SVGEGT. V lost 6 bases, J lost 4 bases, and 2 bases stayed unmatched. CDR3 length: 13 residues.

The TCR comes from a woman under 40 who had recovered from COVID-19. The sample was PBMCs or T cells enriched from blood (not recorded which). The chain is built from TRBV6-2 or TRBV6-3 and TRBJ1-5, with TRBD1 identical over 8 bases. This CDR3 is CASSHRGNQPQHF. The CDR3 DNA follows: TGTGCCAGCAGCCACAGGGGGAATCAGCCCCAGCATTTT.